This T cell receptor (beta chain) was sequenced during a study of blood T cell repertoires in COVID-19. Overall study context: Donors in the United States, Italy and Spain gave samples during acute or convalescent COVID-19. PBMCs, B-cell-depleted T cells, or T cells were the source of the cDNA or gDNA that made up the material.

Authors' methods: Counts of nucleated cells, estimated from reference gene primer amplification, were obtained. The assay was immunoSEQ multiplex PCR, and TCRdb's table has in-frame clones only and misses some. That table supplies the V and J calls and clone size; D and trimming were determined from the DNA. The sample yields about 76,000 clones, over 85% seen once. From germline, CDR1 is SGHTA and CDR2 FQGNSA. CDR3 size: 14 residues. The trim removed 5 bases at V and 1 base at J, leaving 5 bases unmatched. Specimen: peripheral blood. The origin of this receptor is a human donor in a cohort sampled during active COVID-19. The gene calls are TRBV7-2 and TRBJ2-7; TRBD2 matches 7 bases. Written as DNA, the CDR3 is TGTGCCAGCAGCCCCGCTAGCGGATCCTACGAGCAGTACTTC. Translating it yields CASSPASGSYEQYF. Complete variable domain (other parts from reference TRBV7-2 and TRBJ2-7): GAGVSQSPSNKVTEKGKDVELRCDPISGHTALYWYRQSLGQGLEFLIYFQGNSAPDKSGLPSDRFSAERTGGSVSTLTIQRTQQEDSAVYLCASSPASGSYEQYFGPGTRLTVT.